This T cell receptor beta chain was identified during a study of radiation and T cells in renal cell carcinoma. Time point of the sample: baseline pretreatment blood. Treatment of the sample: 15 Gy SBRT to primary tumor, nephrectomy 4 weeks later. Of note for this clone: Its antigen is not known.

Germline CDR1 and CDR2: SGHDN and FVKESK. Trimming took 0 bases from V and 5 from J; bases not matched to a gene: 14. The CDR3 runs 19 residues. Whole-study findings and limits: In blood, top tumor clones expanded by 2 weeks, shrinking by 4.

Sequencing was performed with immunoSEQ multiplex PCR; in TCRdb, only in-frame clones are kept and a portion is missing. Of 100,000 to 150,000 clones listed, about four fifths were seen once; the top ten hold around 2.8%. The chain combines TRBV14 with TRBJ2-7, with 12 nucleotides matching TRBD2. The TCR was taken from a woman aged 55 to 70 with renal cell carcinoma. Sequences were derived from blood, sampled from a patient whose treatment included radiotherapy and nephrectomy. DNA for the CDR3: TGTGCCAGCAGCCAAGATCAAAGGCTAGCGGGAGGGATCCGGCACGAGCAGTACTTC. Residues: CASSQDQRLAGGIRHEQYF.